The following is a T cell receptor (beta chain) sequence with its context. Germline loops: CDR1 SNHLY, CDR2 FYNNEI. V was pared by 5 bases and J by 2 bases, with 8 bases of the junction left unmatched. The CDR3 is made up of 16 amino acids. These data originate in a study of OX40 agonist ivuxolimab in advanced cancers. On the study more broadly: Every 2 weeks, patients got intravenous ivuxolimab at one of six dose levels (0.01-10 mg/kg).

The repertoire was sequenced with immunoSEQ multiplex PCR; TCRdb's copy has only in-frame clones and lacks some. The sample has 45,000 to 65,000 clones; approximately 90% are singletons. The sequences come from CD4+ or CD8+ T cells sorted from blood, collected in a trial of the OX40 agonist ivuxolimab. The chain recombines TRBV2 with TRBJ2-5, with 10 bases identical to TRBD2. The source is an adult with an advanced solid tumor such as melanoma, head and neck, liver or kidney cancer. In DNA, the CDR3 is TGTGCCAGCAGTCCACAGCGGGAGGGCCCTCAAGAGACCCAGTACTTC. Translated: CASSPQREGPQETQYF.